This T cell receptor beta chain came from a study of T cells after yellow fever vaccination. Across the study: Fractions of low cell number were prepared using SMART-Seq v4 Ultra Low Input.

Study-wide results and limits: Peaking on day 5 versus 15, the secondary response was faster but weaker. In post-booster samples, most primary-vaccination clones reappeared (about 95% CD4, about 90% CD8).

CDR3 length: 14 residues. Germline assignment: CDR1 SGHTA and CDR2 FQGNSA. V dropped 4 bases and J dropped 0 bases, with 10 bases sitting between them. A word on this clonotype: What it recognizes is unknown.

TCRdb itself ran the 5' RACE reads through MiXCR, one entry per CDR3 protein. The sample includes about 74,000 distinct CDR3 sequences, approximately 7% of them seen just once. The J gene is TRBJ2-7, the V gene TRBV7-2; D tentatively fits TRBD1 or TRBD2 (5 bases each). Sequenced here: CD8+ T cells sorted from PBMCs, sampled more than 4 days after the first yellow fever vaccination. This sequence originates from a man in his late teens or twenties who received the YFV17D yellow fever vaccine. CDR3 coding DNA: TGTGCCAGCAGCTGGGACGTAATCTCCTACGAGCAGTACTTC. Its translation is CASSWDVISYEQYF. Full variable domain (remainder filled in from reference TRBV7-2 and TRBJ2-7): GAGVSQSPSNKVTEKGKDVELRCDPISGHTALYWYRQSLGQGLEFLIYFQGNSAPDKSGLPSDRFSAERTGGSVSTLTIQRTQQEDSAVYLCASSWDVISYEQYFGPGTRLTVT.